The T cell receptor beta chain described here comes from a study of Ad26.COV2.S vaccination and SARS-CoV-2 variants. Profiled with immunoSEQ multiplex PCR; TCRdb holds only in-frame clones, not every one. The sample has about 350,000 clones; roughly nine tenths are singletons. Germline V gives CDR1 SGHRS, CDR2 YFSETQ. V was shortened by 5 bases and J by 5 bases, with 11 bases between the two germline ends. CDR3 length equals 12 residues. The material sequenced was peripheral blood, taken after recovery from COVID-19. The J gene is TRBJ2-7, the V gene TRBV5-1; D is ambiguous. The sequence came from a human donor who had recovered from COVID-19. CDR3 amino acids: CASRENRDEQYF. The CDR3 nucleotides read TGCGCCAGCAGGGAAAATCGGGACGAGCAGTACTTC.